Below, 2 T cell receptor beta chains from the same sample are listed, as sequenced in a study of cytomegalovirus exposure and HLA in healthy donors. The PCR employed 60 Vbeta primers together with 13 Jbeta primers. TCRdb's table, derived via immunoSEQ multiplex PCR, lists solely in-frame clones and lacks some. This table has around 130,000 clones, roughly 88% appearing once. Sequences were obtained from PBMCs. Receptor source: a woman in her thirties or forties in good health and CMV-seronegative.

CDR3 bases: TGTGCCAGCAGTTACTCGACGGGCGGGGGGGACATTCAGTACTTC. Amino acids: CASSYSTGGGDIQYF. This rearrangement joins TRBV6-6 to TRBJ2-4; 9 bases match TRBD2. The V gene's germline CDR1 is MNHNY and CDR2 SVGAGI (reference sequence). J gave up 8 bases and V 0 bases, and 5 bases lay outside the gene matches. This CDR3 has 15 amino acids.

Written as DNA, the CDR3 is TGTGCCAGCAGCCGGGGGACTAGCGGGAACACCGGGGAGCTGTTTTTT. Protein: CASSRGTSGNTGELFF. This chain links TRBV4-2 with TRBJ2-2, with 11 positions matching TRBD2. CDR1 is LGHNA and CDR2 is YNFKEQ in the germline V gene. The CDR3 consists of 16 residues. Trimming took 4 bases from V and 1 from J; bases not matched to a gene: 2.